The TCR beta chain under discussion was sequenced for a study of cytomegalovirus exposure and HLA in healthy donors (dated by TCRdb to between 2016 and 2019). For context, the study as a whole: An earlier analysis of several hundred of the donors reported about 290 Gb of sequence data and some 100 million unique TCR beta sequences from about 180 million T cells. Roughly 320 gigabases of sequencing data and approximately 92 million unique TCR sequences made up an early release that covered about 640 HLA-typed donors. Among the roughly 400 genotyped donors, approximately 76% belonged to the genetic ancestry cluster associated with self-reported Caucasian donors. The study was designed to test whether signatures of past pathogen exposure could be identified by cataloging public T cell receptors. The study profiled the T cell repertoires of hundreds of subjects by immunosequencing and related them to cytomegalovirus serostatus. In addition to the first cohort of around 670 subjects, a separate validation cohort of 120 different subjects was used. To predict cytomegalovirus infection status, the study combined high-throughput TCR immunosequencing, statistical association of individual TCRs with disease status, and machine learning. In a later analysis, previously published TCR beta repertoires from more than 500 donors were re-analyzed and high-resolution HLA genotyping was added so that TCR occurrence patterns could be studied. Rather than drawing on any new phenotypic data, the later analysis identified candidate immune exposures from TCR beta sequences and the way those sequences occurred across donors. In an earlier analysis of 587 of the donors, high-throughput TCR beta sequencing was used to judge whether each TCR beta V gene segment behaved as functional or pseudogenic. Alongside the repertoire data, information on donor age, sex, ethnicity and CMV serostatus was compiled. Genome-wide SNP genotypes for about 65% of the 666 donors were used in a later genetic analysis, which treated that subset as a discovery cohort. Every repertoire in the discovery cohort had been generated on one and the same sequencing platform. HLA typing covered class I and class II loci at four-digit resolution. The number of donors typed differed by locus, with 629-630 for A, B, C, DRB1 and DQB1, roughly 520 for DQA1, nearly 610 for DPA1, and approximately 470 for DPB1. Roughly five DR-DQ haplotypes were handled as single units for association and clustering, since linkage in the cohort was strong. Across 398 genotyped donors of the cohort, an average of about 200,000 unique TCR beta nucleotide sequences per donor were sequenced, and around 19% of those sequences were non-productive. What the research found in general, with its limitations: Correlated functional status among segregating V segments might reflect linkage disequilibrium, but an unknown experimental factor could not be ruled out. Because HLA typing was unavailable for some donors at each locus, only the typed subset was used in association tests. An earlier analysis of around 600 of the donors showed that most TCR beta V segments appeared in productive rearrangements either about 87% or about 30% of the time, which broadly matched IMGT annotations. Specific HLA alleles were associated with 16,951 TCR beta sequences at a false discovery rate of 0.05 in a later analysis. In a later analysis, most CMV-associated TCR beta chains were found to appear HLA-restricted, with HLA associations seemingly driven largely by CMV exposure. Some IMGT-functional V segments, including TRBV6-2 and TRBV6-3, could not be told apart with the 87-base-pair reads, so those segments were excluded. The study listed around 160 TCR beta chains as associated with cytomegalovirus. In this cohort, only TCR beta chains were sequenced, and detectable features were limited by the absence of alpha or paired-chain data. In vitro tests confirmed that a few of the cytomegalovirus-associated TCR beta chains recognize cytomegalovirus antigens. A later analysis reported that several top co-occurrence clusters appeared linked to parvovirus B19, influenza, CMV and Epstein-Barr virus. The sequencing pipeline was judged likely to have produced a cluster of highly shared sequence variants as a technical artifact. Compared with the approximately 600-donor mean, donors in an Asian-associated ancestry cluster had fewer N-insertions in productive TCRs, according to a later genetic analysis. Across donors, most TCR sequences were observed very rarely, whereas some public TCRs were present in many individuals. In a later analysis, TCR association rates were found to vary across HLA loci, with the most associated TCRs seen for DRB1 alleles and the fewest for HLA-C alleles. The classifier was reported to diagnose cytomegalovirus status with high specificity and sensitivity in both the original and validation cohorts. A later analysis found that HLA-associated TCR beta chains were more clonally expanded and had lower generation probabilities than equally common non-associated chains. An association between a missense DCLRE1C variant and V-gene and J-gene trimming of TCR beta chains was found in a later genetic analysis and replicated in an independent cohort. The authors suggested that the approach could potentially be generalized to other disease states and immunological phenotypes. Strong co-occurrence of HLA alleles, especially DR and DQ, made assigning TCR associations to individual alleles difficult. The earlier analysis of about 600 of the donors excluded some 15 rarely observed V segments, including chromosome 9 orphons, because counts were too low. CMV serostatus was the only immune exposure information available for the cohort. A further reported finding was that TCR beta sequences accurately predicted the HLA-A and HLA-B alleles for most subjects in the first cohort. Roughly uniform sequencing depth across donors was assumed in presence/absence analyses, although this assumption may not hold.

Relative to germline, V is 4 bases shorter and J is 7 bases shorter, with 19 bases between their ends. Per the germline V gene (reference sequence), MNHEY is the CDR1 and SMNVEV is the CDR2. From the cysteine up to the phenylalanine, the CDR3 has a length of 16 residues. Only the CDR3 DNA stays, 48 bases, in frame from base 1. As concerns this clone: Which antigen it targets is not known. Nothing much larger sits one base from this clone, and base qualities are not available.

In total, approximately 610 healthy bone marrow donors made up the cohort. Cohort members were all nominally healthy when sampled, although unrecorded immune exposures were likely present. The donor tested CMV seronegative, placing the donor among the approximately 400 seronegative members of the cohort. A peripheral blood sample was provided by each donor, and peripheral blood mononuclear cells were used for TCR beta sequencing. The Qiagen DNeasy Blood Extraction Kit was used to extract genomic DNA from the blood cell samples. Libraries were constructed by the immunoSEQ multiplex PCR assay. For the multiplex PCR, a mixture combining 60 forward primers for TCR Vbeta segments and 13 reverse primers for TCR Jbeta segments was used. Amplification of the CDR3 region of rearranged TCR beta genes was performed with a multiplex PCR assay on genomic DNA. The Illumina HiSeq System was used to sequence the amplified TCR beta libraries as 87-base-pair reads. In the authors' own workflow: Across the 640 or so repertoires, a later analysis counted some 81 million unique TCR beta chains, roughly 11 million of which were shared by at least two donors. Raw reads were error-corrected and collapsed into unique sequences by a nearest-neighbor algorithm in which closely related sequences were merged to remove PCR and sequencing errors. Alignment of CDR3 sequences to IMGT reference sequences was used to assign V, D and J gene segments. For a sequence to be retained, a match of at least six nucleotides was required to both a V gene segment and a J gene segment. A rearrangement was called productive if the CDR3 had no stop codons and remained in frame with V and J, and every other rearrangement was called non-productive. Following IMGT convention, CDR3 was defined as the stretch from the second conserved V-encoded cysteine to the conserved J-encoded phenylalanine. Sequences without an unambiguous match to a single V gene segment were excluded from the earlier analysis of a few hundred of the donors. An earlier analysis of a few hundred of the donors called V segments functional above 56.7% productive rearrangements and segregating when the between-donor standard deviation exceeded 5%. A statistical classification framework was built to diagnose cytomegalovirus status from the catalog of TCR beta chain sequences. In a later analysis, TCR nucleotide sequences were compared against IMGT/GENE-DB human TR gene sequences so that V and J genes could be assigned. A later analysis assigned CDR3 sequences and most-parsimonious VDJ recombination scenarios with the TCRdist pipeline. In a later analysis, each TCR beta chain was defined by its CDR3 amino acid sequence together with its V-gene family, and reads without a unique V-gene family were excluded. In a later analysis, a few hundred highly shared, low-generation-probability nucleotide sequences were removed to address suspected cross-contamination and a sequencing artifact. In a later analysis, a clonal expansion index for each public chain was calculated from normalized within-repertoire ranks of inferred template counts. In a later analysis, generation probabilities were computed using a VDJ recombination model fitted to out-of-frame rearrangements, and the results were checked against IGoR. Hypergeometric tests were used in a later analysis to score TCR-TCR, TCR-HLA and TCR-CMV co-occurrence, with a repertoire-size bias correction applied to the TCR pairs. In a later analysis, false discovery rates were estimated by permuting HLA or CMV assignments 20 times. In a later analysis, co-occurring TCRs were grouped with DBSCAN, and TCRdist sequence similarity was added when clustering was performed within HLA-allele-positive subsets. Co-occurrence clustering excluded repertoires with fewer than 30,000 or more than 120,000 public chains, plus five with anomalous nucleotide sharing. Held by TCRdb, this immuneACCESS table contains in-frame sequences only and omits some clones. Under half of the omission traces to an unresolved V gene where checked; the cause of the rest is unknown. V, J and clone size were drawn from that table, and D and trimming were deduced from the DNA. In this sample the table shows tens of thousands of clones, about two thirds of which occur a single time. The top ten clonotypes cover approximately 8.2% of the sample.

This receptor chain uses TRBV27 and TRBJ1-4; the D gene is possibly TRBD1, with 6 bases matching. Sequencing input: PBMCs. The receptor's source is a man in his 60s in good health and CMV-seronegative. The CDR3 amino acid sequence is: CASSSNRDRSSEKLFF. The DNA is as follows: TGTGCCAGCAGTTCTAACAGGGACCGGAGCAGTGAAAAACTGTTTTTT.